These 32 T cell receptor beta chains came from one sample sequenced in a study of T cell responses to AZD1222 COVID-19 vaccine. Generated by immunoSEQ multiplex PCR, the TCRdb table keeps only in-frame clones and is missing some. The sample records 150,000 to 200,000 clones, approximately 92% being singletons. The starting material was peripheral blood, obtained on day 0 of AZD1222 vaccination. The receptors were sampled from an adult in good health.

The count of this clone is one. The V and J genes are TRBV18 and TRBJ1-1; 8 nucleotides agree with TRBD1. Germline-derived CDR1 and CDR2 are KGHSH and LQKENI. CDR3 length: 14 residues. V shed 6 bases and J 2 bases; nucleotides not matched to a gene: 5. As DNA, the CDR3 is TGTGCCAGCTCTACGACAGGGGAAAACACTGAAGCTTTCTTT. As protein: CASSTTGENTEAFF.

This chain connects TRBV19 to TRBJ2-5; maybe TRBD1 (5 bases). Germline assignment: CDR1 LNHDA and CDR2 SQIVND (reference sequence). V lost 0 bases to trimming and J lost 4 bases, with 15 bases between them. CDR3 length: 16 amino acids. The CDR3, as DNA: TGTGCCAGTAGTATAGATCGGAAGGGGTGGGGAGAGACCCAGTACTTC. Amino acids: CASSIDRKGWGETQYF.

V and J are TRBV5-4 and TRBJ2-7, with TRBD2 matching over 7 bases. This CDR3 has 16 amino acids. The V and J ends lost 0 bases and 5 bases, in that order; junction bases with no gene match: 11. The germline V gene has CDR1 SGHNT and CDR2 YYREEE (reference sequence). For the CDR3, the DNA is TGTGCCAGCAGCTTGGAGCGGGGCGCAGGCACCAACGAGCAGTACTTC. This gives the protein CASSLERGAGTNEQYF.

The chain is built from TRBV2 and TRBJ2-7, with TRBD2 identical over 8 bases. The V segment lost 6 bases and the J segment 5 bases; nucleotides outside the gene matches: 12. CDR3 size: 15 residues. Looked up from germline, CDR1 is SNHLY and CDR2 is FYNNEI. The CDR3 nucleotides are TGTGCCAGCAGGGGTAGCGGGAAGGTTGGGAACGAGCAGTACTTC. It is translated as CASRGSGKVGNEQYF. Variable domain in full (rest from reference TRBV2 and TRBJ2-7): EPEVTQTPSHQVTQMGQEVILRCVPISNHLYFYWYRQILGQKVEFLVSFYNNEISEKSEIFDDQFSVERPDGSNFTLKIRSTKLEDSAMYFCASRGSGKVGNEQYFGPGTRLTVT.

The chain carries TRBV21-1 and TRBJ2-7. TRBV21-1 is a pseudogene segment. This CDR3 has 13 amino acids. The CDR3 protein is CASSKQLAYEQYF. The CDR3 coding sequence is TGTGCCAGCAGTAAACAGTTAGCCTACGAGCAGTACTTC.

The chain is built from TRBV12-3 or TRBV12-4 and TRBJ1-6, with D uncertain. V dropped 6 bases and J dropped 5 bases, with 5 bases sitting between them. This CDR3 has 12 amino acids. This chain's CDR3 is CASSQNNSPLHF. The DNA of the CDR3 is TGTGCCAGCAGCCAGAATAATTCACCCCTCCACTTT.

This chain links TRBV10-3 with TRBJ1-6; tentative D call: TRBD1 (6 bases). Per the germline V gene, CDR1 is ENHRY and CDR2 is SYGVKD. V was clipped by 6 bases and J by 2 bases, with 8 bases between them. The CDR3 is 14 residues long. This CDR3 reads CAIRGGPYNSPLHF. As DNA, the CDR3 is TGTGCCATCAGAGGGGGTCCCTATAATTCACCCCTCCACTTT.

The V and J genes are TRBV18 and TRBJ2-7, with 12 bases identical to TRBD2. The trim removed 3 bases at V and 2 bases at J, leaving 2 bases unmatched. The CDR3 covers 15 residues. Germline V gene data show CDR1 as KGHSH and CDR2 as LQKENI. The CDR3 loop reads CASSPSSGRAYEQYF. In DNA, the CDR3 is TGTGCCAGCTCACCCTCTAGCGGGAGGGCCTACGAGCAGTACTTC.

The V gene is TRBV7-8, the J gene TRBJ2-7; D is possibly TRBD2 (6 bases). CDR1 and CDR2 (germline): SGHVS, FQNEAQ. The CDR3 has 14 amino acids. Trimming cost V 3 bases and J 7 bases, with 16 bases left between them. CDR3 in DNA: TGTGCCAGCAGCTTCTGGACTACTTCGGGAGAGCAGTACTTC. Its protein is CASSFWTTSGEQYF.

The CDR3 nucleotides read TGTGCCAGCAGCAAAGTTACAGTTCAAGAGACCCAGTACTTC. It is translated as CASSKVTVQETQYF. The chain joins TRBV21-1 to TRBJ2-5; the table assigns TRBD1, which was not confirmed against the DNA. TRBV21-1 is termed a pseudogene. The CDR3 has 14 residues.

The CDR3 region has the DNA TGTGCCAGCAGCAACCGGGACAGGTTAGCCAAAAACATTCAGTACTTC. Residues: CASSNRDRLAKNIQYF. This chain joins TRBV21-1 and TRBJ2-4; TRBD1 was called by the table and not checked on the DNA. TRBV21-1 is flagged as a pseudogene. The CDR3 is 16 amino acids.

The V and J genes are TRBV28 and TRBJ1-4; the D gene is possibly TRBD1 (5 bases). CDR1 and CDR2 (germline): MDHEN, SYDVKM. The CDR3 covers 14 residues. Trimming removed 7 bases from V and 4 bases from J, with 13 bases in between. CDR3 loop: CASTRGTRNEKLFF. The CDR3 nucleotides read TGTGCCAGCACCCGAGGGACTCGTAATGAAAAACTGTTTTTT.

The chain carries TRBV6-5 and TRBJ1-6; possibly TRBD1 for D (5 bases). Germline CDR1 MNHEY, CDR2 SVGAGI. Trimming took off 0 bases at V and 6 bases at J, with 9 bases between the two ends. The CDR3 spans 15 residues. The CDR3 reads CASSYSRQGNSPLHF. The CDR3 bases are TGTGCCAGCAGTTACTCGCGTCAGGGTAATTCACCCCTCCACTTT.

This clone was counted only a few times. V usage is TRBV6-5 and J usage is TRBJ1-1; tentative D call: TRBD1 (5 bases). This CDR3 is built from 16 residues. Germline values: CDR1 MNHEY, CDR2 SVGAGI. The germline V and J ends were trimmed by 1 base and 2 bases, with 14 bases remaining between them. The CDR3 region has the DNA TGTGCCAGCAGTTACTTGCGGGGCGCGGTAAACACTGAAGCTTTCTTT. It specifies CASSYLRGAVNTEAFF.

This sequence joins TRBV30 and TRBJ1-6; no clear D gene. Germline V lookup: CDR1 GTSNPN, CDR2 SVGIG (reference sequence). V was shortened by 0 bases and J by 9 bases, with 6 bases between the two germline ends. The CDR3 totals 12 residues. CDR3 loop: CAWSVPSSPLHF. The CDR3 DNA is TGTGCCTGGAGTGTACCGAGTTCACCCCTCCACTTT.

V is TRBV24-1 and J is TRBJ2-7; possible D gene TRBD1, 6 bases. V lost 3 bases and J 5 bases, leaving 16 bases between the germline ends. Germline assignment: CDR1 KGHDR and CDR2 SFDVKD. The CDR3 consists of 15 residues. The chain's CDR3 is CATSDQRNYRDEQYF. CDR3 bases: TGTGCCACCAGTGATCAGAGAAATTACAGGGACGAGCAGTACTTC.

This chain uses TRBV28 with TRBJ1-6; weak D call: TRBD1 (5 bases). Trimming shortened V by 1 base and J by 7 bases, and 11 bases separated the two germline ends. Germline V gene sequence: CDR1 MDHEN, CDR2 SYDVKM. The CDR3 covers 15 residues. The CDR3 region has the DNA TGTGCCAGCAGTTTATTGCAGGGATGGAATTCACCCCTCCACTTT. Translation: CASSLLQGWNSPLHF.

The CDR3 DNA reads as TGTGCCAGCAGCTCATACAGGGACACAGATACGCAGTATTTT. This sequence encodes CASSSYRDTDTQYF. This chain joins TRBV7-9 and TRBJ2-3, with TRBD1 as a possible D gene (6 bases). Germline assignment: CDR1 SEHNR and CDR2 FQNEAQ (reference sequence). The length of the CDR3 is 14 residues. The V and J ends lost 4 bases and 2 bases respectively, with 10 bases between them.

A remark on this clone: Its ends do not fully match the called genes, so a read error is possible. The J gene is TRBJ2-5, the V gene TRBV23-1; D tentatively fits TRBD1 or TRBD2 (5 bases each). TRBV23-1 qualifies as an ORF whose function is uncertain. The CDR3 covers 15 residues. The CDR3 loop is CASSQSNGARETQYF. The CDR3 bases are TGCGCCAGCAGCCAATCCAACGGGGCCAGAGAGACCCAGTACTTC.

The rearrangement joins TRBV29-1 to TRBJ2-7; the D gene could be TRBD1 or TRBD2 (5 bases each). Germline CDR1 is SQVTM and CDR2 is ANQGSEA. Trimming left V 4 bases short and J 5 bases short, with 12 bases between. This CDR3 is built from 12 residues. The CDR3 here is CSVVGGDHEQYF. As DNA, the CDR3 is TGCAGCGTTGTAGGTGGGGACCACGAGCAGTACTTC.

The CDR3 DNA reads TGTGCCAGCAGCTCCTCAAGCATGAACACTGAAGCTTTCTTT. This gives the protein CASSSSSMNTEAFF. V usage is TRBV7-3 and J usage is TRBJ1-1; D gene unclear. Looked up from germline, CDR1 is SGHTA and CDR2 is FQGTGA. This CDR3 has 14 residues. V was pared by 4 bases and J by 0 bases, with 9 bases between.

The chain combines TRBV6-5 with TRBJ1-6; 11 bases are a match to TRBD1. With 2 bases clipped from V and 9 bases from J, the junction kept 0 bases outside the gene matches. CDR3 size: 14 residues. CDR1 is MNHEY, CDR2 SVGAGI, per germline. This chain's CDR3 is CASSYGTGGSPLHF. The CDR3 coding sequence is TGTGCCAGCAGTTACGGGACAGGGGGTTCACCCCTCCACTTT.

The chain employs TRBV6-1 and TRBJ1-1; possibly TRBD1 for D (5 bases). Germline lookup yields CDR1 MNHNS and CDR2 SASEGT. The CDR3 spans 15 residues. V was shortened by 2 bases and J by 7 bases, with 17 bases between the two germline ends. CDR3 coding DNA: TGTGCCAGCAGTGAACTTAAGGGGCAGAAAAGTGAAGCTTTCTTT. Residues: CASSELKGQKSEAFF.

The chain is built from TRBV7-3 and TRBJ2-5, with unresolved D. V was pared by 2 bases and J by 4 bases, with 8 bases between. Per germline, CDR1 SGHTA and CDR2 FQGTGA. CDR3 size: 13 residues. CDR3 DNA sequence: TGTGCCAGCAGCTTAGAGCGATCAGAGACCCAGTACTTC. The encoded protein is CASSLERSETQYF.

For the CDR3, the DNA is TGTGCCAGCAGCCCCACTAGCGGGGGGCCCTCGTACAATGAGCAGTTCTTC. Translated, it gives CASSPTSGGPSYNEQFF. J is TRBJ2-1 and V is TRBV7-9, with TRBD2 matching over 12 bases. Trimming took 5 bases from V and 4 from J; bases not matched to a gene: 9. This CDR3 contains 17 residues. CDR1 and CDR2 from the germline V gene are SEHNR and FQNEAQ (reference sequence).

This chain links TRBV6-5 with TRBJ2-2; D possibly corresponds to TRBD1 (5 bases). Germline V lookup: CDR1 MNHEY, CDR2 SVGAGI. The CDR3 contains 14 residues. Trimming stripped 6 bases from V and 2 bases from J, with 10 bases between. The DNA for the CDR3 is TGTGCCAGCAGGAATGGGGCTAACACCGGGGAGCTGTTTTTT. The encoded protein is CASRNGANTGELFF.

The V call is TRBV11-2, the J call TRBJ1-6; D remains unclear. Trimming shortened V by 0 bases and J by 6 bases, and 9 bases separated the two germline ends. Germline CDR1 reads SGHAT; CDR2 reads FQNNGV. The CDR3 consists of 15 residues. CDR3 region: CASSLDGRPNSPLHF. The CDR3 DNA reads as TGTGCCAGCAGCTTAGATGGGCGGCCTAATTCACCCCTCCACTTT.

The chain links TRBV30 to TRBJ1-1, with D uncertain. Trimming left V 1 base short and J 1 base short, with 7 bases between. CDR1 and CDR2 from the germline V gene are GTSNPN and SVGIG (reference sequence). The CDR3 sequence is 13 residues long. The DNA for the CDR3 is TGTGCCTGGAGTGGGGAGGAGAACACTGAAGCTTTCTTT. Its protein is CAWSGEENTEAFF.

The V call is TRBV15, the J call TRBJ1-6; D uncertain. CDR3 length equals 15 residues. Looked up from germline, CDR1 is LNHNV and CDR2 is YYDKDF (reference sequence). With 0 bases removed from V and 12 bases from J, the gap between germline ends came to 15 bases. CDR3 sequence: CATSRDRAGVRPLHF. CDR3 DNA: TGTGCCACCAGCAGAGATCGGGCAGGAGTAAGACCCCTCCACTTT.

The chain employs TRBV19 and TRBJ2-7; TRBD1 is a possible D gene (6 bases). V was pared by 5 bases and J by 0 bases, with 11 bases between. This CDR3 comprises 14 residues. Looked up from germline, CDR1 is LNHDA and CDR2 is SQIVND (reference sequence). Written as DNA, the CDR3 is TGTGCCAGTAGTTACGGGACACCCTCCTACGAGCAGTACTTC. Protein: CASSYGTPSYEQYF.

This CDR3 reads CASSFVRRSRGEQYF. DNA for the CDR3: TGTGCCAGCAGTTTCGTACGAAGGTCGCGGGGAGAGCAGTACTTC. The chain couples TRBV27 to TRBJ2-7, with a tentative D call TRBD2 (6 bases). CDR1 is MNHEY and CDR2 is SMNVEV in the germline V gene (reference sequence). Trimming cost V 3 bases and J 7 bases, with 19 bases left between them. The CDR3 runs to 15 residues.

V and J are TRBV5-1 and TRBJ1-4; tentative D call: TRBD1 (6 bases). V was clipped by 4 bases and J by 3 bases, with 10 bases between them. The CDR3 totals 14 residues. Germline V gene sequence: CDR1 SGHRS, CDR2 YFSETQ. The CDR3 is CASSTGTPNEKLFF. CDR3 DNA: TGCGCCAGCAGCACCGGGACACCTAATGAAAAACTGTTTTTT. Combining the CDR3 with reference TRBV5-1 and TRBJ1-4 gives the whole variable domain KAGVTQTPRYLIKTRGQQVTLSCSPISGHRSVSWYQQTPGQGLQFLFEYFSETQRNKGNFPGRFSGRQFSNSRSEMNVSTLELGDSALYLCASSTGTPNEKLFFGSGTQLSVL.